The 27 T cell receptor beta chains listed next were all sequenced from one sample in a study of T cell changes during pregnancy in multiple sclerosis. Sequencing was performed with immunoSEQ multiplex PCR; in TCRdb, only in-frame clones are kept and a portion is missing. The repertoire holds around 38,000 clones, with around 92% as singletons. The specimen comprised CD8+ T cells from peripheral blood mononuclear cells, sampled in the second trimester of pregnancy. The receptors here all came from a female donor with multiple sclerosis, enrolled in a pregnancy study.

Only one count was recorded for this clone. This chain joins TRBV30 and TRBJ1-2, with D possibly being TRBD1 (5 bases). The germline gives CDR1 GTSNPN, CDR2 SVGIG (reference sequence). The CDR3 contains 12 residues. Trimming shortened V by 4 bases and J by 8 bases, and 14 bases separated the two germline ends. CDR3 nucleotide sequence: TGTGCCTGGACGACGGGACTTAGGGGCTACACCTTC. It specifies CAWTTGLRGYTF.

In DNA, the CDR3 is TGCGCCAGCAGTCCAGGGTATGGCAATCAGCCCCAGCATTTT. Translation: CASSPGYGNQPQHF. The chain is built from TRBV10-1 and TRBJ1-5; D perhaps matches TRBD1 (5 bases). CDR1 and CDR2 (germline): WNHNN, SYGVQD (reference sequence). V was shortened by 5 bases and J by 2 bases, with 10 bases between the two germline ends. This CDR3 comprises 14 residues.

The table lists this clone with a count of one. The chain has TRBV5-6 and TRBJ2-7; D might be TRBD1 (6 bases). The germline gives CDR1 SGHDT, CDR2 YYEEEE. Trimming cost V 0 bases and J 6 bases, with 13 bases left between them. The CDR3 covers 14 residues. This CDR3 is CASSLGQGISEQYF. The DNA of the CDR3 is TGTGCCAGCAGCTTGGGGCAGGGGATCAGCGAGCAGTACTTC.

This chain joins TRBV15 and TRBJ1-1, with D uncertain. The V gene lost 0 bases and the J gene lost 4 bases, with 15 bases spanning the gap. Germline loops: CDR1 LNHNV, CDR2 YYDKDF (reference sequence). The length of the CDR3 is 16 residues. This CDR3 is CATSRDRPGGRTEAFF. The CDR3, as DNA: TGTGCCACCAGCAGAGATCGTCCGGGCGGGCGCACTGAAGCTTTCTTT.

V and J are TRBV6-5 and TRBJ2-7, with 11 bases matching TRBD2. The CDR3 extends over 14 amino acids. The V gene end was trimmed by 5 bases and the J gene end by 6 bases; junction bases not matched to a gene: 6. The germline V gene encodes CDR1 MNHEY and CDR2 SVGAGI. CDR3 sequence reads: CASSPTSGTLEQYF. The CDR3 nucleotides read TGTGCCAGCAGTCCGACTAGCGGGACGCTCGAGCAGTACTTC.

CDR3: CASSVEGAGTEAFF. CDR3 in DNA: TGTGCCAGCAGCGTAGAAGGGGCTGGGACTGAAGCTTTCTTT. The chain carries TRBV9 and TRBJ1-1, with D possibly matching TRBD1 (5 bases). Per germline, CDR1 SGDLS and CDR2 YYNGEE. V shed 0 bases and J shed 5 bases, with 11 bases lying between them. There are 14 residues in the CDR3.

The chain couples TRBV7-2 to TRBJ2-5; 7 bases line up with TRBD2. This CDR3 contains 14 residues. Germline V gives CDR1 SGHTA, CDR2 FQGNSA. J was trimmed by 3 bases and V by 1 base; bases with no gene match: 2. Written as DNA, the CDR3 is TGTGCCAGCAGCTTAGTGGGAGGGGAAGAGACCCAGTACTTC. It translates to CASSLVGGEETQYF.

This clone was observed once. The chain joins TRBV19 to TRBJ2-7; D is uncertain. V lost 0 bases and J lost 5, with 11 bases in between. This CDR3 region has 14 residues. Looked up from germline, CDR1 is LNHDA and CDR2 is SQIVND (reference sequence). The CDR3 loop is CASSIDFVSNEQYF. CDR3 DNA sequence: TGTGCCAGTAGTATAGATTTCGTCAGTAACGAGCAGTACTTC. The whole variable domain, filled in from reference TRBV19 and TRBJ2-7, reads DGGITQSPKYLFRKEGQNVTLSCEQNLNHDAMYWYRQDPGQGLRLIYYSQIVNDFQKGDIAEGYSVSREKKESFPLTVTSAQKNPTAFYLCASSIDFVSNEQYFGPGTRLTVT.

V and J are TRBV4-3 and TRBJ1-5; D may be TRBD1 (6 bases). The germline V gene has CDR1 LGHNA and CDR2 YSLEER. The V gene lost 1 base and the J gene lost 7 bases, with 11 bases spanning the gap. There are 14 residues in the CDR3. Here the CDR3 reads CASSQGQESQPQHF. The DNA of the CDR3 is TGCGCCAGCAGCCAAGGACAGGAGAGCCAGCCCCAGCATTTT.

CDR3 nucleotide sequence: TGCAGCGTTGGACGGGACTACGAGCAGTACTTC. This codes for CSVGRDYEQYF. The chain carries TRBV29-1 and TRBJ2-7; D is perhaps TRBD2 (5 bases). The V and J ends lost 4 bases and 3 bases respectively, with 7 bases between them. Germline loops: CDR1 SQVTM, CDR2 ANQGSEA. The CDR3 length is 11 residues.

The chain joins TRBV18 to TRBJ1-1; perhaps TRBD1 as D (6 bases). Per the germline V gene, CDR1 is KGHSH and CDR2 is LQKENI. V lost 6 bases and J 8 bases, leaving 10 bases between the germline ends. There are 11 residues in the CDR3. The chain's CDR3 is CASSAGTEAFF. The DNA for the CDR3 is TGTGCCAGCTCCGCCGGGACAGAAGCTTTCTTT.

The chain has TRBV7-9 and TRBJ1-2, with D possibly being TRBD1 (6 bases). V lost 4 bases and J lost 5, with 14 bases in between. Germline lookup yields CDR1 SEHNR and CDR2 FQNEAQ (reference sequence). The CDR3 extends over 14 amino acids. The CDR3 bases are TGTGCCAGCAGCTGGGCAGGGGATGAATATGGCTACACCTTC. This translates into CASSWAGDEYGYTF.

The chain combines TRBV25-1 with TRBJ1-2; 8 bases are shared with TRBD1. The trim removed 4 bases at V and 8 bases at J, leaving 18 bases unmatched. Germline V lookup: CDR1 MGHDK, CDR2 SYGVNS. There are 17 residues in the CDR3. The CDR3 loop reads CASSAFGQGIKGYGYTF. Written as DNA, the CDR3 is TGTGCCAGCAGTGCCTTTGGACAGGGTATAAAGGGTTACGGCTACACCTTC.

The chain is built from TRBV7-9 and TRBJ2-2; 7 bases line up with TRBD2. With V trimmed by 5 bases and J by 6 bases, 6 bases remained unmatched. Germline V gene data show CDR1 as SEHNR and CDR2 as FQNEAQ (reference sequence). This CDR3 is built from 14 residues. As DNA, the CDR3 is TGTGCCAGCAGCCCAAGCGGGGTGTCCGGGGAGCTGTTTTTT. It encodes CASSPSGVSGELFF.

This chain links TRBV5-4 with TRBJ2-1; D is perhaps TRBD1 (6 bases). Trimming left V 0 bases short and J 7 bases short, with 11 bases between. The length of the CDR3 is 14 residues. Germline V gives CDR1 SGHNT, CDR2 YYREEE (reference sequence). The CDR3: CASSLGGGRNEQFF. The DNA of the CDR3 is TGTGCCAGCAGCTTGGGTGGGGGCCGGAATGAGCAGTTCTTC.

This rearrangement joins TRBV5-3 to TRBJ1-2, with a tentative D call TRBD1 (5 bases). TRBV5-3 is treated as an ORF (open reading frame) with a function not yet certain. V was trimmed by 10 bases and J by 4 bases, leaving 14 bases between them. The CDR3 is made up of 12 amino acids. The CDR3 protein is CAVSRVCYGYTF. DNA of the CDR3: TGTGCCGTAAGCAGGGTATGCTATGGCTACACCTTC.

The chain recombines TRBV9 with TRBJ2-1; TRBD2 agrees at 12 bases. The trim removed 4 bases at V and 8 bases at J, leaving 7 bases unmatched. This CDR3 spans 15 amino acids. CDR1 is SGDLS, CDR2 YYNGEE, per germline. The CDR3 protein is CASSKELAGGYEQFF. In DNA, the CDR3 is TGTGCCAGCAGCAAGGAACTAGCGGGGGGATATGAGCAGTTCTTC.

The chain links TRBV19 to TRBJ2-7, with a tentative D call TRBD1 (6 bases). Germline-derived CDR1 and CDR2 are LNHDA and SQIVND (reference sequence). The CDR3 consists of 14 residues. V was clipped by 4 bases and J by 6 bases, with 16 bases between them. Here the CDR3 reads CASSSQGFSGEQYF. The CDR3 nucleotides are TGTGCCAGTAGTAGCCAGGGGTTCTCGGGCGAGCAGTACTTC.

This sequence joins TRBV6-5 and TRBJ2-5; tentatively, D is TRBD1 (5 bases). CDR1 MNHEY and CDR2 SVGAGI come from the germline V gene. V was cut by 8 bases and J by 0 bases, with 7 bases left in between. CDR3 length: 12 amino acids. The CDR3 nucleotides are TGTGCCAGCGCGACAGACCAAGAGACCCAGTACTTC. It is translated as CASATDQETQYF.

The genes are TRBV7-7 and TRBJ2-2; 7 bases align to TRBD2. The CDR3 is 16 residues long. The trim removed 5 bases at V and 4 bases at J, leaving 10 bases unmatched. Germline assignment: CDR1 SSHAT and CDR2 FNYEAQ (reference sequence). In DNA, the CDR3 is TGTGCCAGCAGCCCGACAAGCGGGGTGGTCACCGGGGAGCTGTTTTTT. It translates to CASSPTSGVVTGELFF. Full variable domain (rest looked up from reference TRBV7-7 and TRBJ2-2): GAGVSQSPRYKVTKRGQDVTLRCDPISSHATLYWYQQALGQGPEFLTYFNYEAQPDKSGLPSDRFSAERPEGSISTLTIQRTEQRDSAMYRCASSPTSGVVTGELFFGEGSRLTVL.

The chain recombines TRBV30 with TRBJ1-1; unclear D gene. This CDR3 contains 14 residues. V gave up 2 bases and J gave up 0 bases, with 10 bases separating them. Germline V lookup: CDR1 GTSNPN, CDR2 SVGIG (reference sequence). The CDR3 DNA follows: TGTGCCTGGAGTCGGGGTTTGATGAACACTGAAGCTTTCTTT. This encodes CAWSRGLMNTEAFF.

The chain carries TRBV4-2 and TRBJ1-5, with D possibly matching TRBD1 (5 bases). V lost 2 bases to trimming and J lost 1 base, with 15 bases between them. Germline V CDR1 and CDR2: LGHNA, YNFKEQ. The CDR3 has 17 amino acids. This CDR3 reads CASSQRPSGVSNQPQHF. Here the CDR3 DNA reads TGTGCCAGCAGCCAAAGACCATCGGGGGTGAGCAATCAGCCCCAGCATTTT.

The chain joins TRBV7-9 to TRBJ1-2; TRBD1 agrees at 10 bases. There are 15 residues in the CDR3. Germline V CDR1 and CDR2: SEHNR, FQNEAQ (reference sequence). V gave up 4 bases and J gave up 6 bases; unmatched junction bases: 8. CDR3 region: CASSSPEDRGNGYTF. CDR3 DNA: TGTGCCAGCAGCTCTCCGGAGGACAGGGGGAATGGCTACACCTTC.

This rearrangement joins TRBV27 to TRBJ2-5; the D gene is possibly TRBD2 (5 bases). Trimming left V 3 bases short and J 5 bases short, with 25 bases between. This CDR3 has 18 amino acids. Germline V gene data show CDR1 as MNHEY and CDR2 as SMNVEV (reference sequence). CDR3 sequence: CASSFLSLKAGLRETQYF. CDR3 bases: TGTGCCAGCAGTTTCCTGTCCCTGAAGGCGGGCCTTCGGGAGACCCAGTACTTC.

The V and J genes are TRBV9 and TRBJ1-2; D gene ambiguous. The germline V gene has CDR1 SGDLS and CDR2 YYNGEE. Trimming removed 0 bases at V and 6 bases at J, with 6 bases between. CDR3 length: 12 amino acids. The CDR3 protein is CASSVAEDGYTF. The CDR3 coding sequence is TGTGCCAGCAGCGTAGCTGAGGATGGCTACACCTTC.

This chain links TRBV6-5 with TRBJ2-1; a weak D match, TRBD2 (6 bases). The CDR3 length is 16 residues. V dropped 2 bases and J dropped 1 base, with 12 bases sitting between them. CDR1 is MNHEY and CDR2 is SVGAGI in the germline V gene. The CDR3 coding sequence is TGTGCCAGCAGTTACGGGTGGGGGGAGTCCTACAATGAGCAGTTCTTC. Amino acid sequence: CASSYGWGESYNEQFF.

CDR3 DNA: TGCGCCAGCAGCTTGGGTAGCGGGAGGACCTACGAGCAGTACTTC. As protein: CASSLGSGRTYEQYF. V is TRBV5-1 and J is TRBJ2-7; TRBD2 matches 10 bases. This CDR3 has 15 residues. After removal of 0 bases from V and 2 bases from J, the junction contained 2 bases not matched to a gene. Germline lookup yields CDR1 SGHRS and CDR2 YFSETQ. The variable domain in full, with the rest retrieved from reference TRBV5-1 and TRBJ2-7, is KAGVTQTPRYLIKTRGQQVTLSCSPISGHRSVSWYQQTPGQGLQFLFEYFSETQRNKGNFPGRFSGRQFSNSRSEMNVSTLELGDSALYLCASSLGSGRTYEQYFGPGTRLTVT.